What follows is one T cell receptor beta chain and its context. Its antigen remains unknown. Trimming removed 7 bases at V and 0 bases at J, with 8 bases between. This CDR3 contains 13 residues. The V gene's germline CDR1 is MNHEY and CDR2 SMNVEV (reference sequence). The data derive from a study of somatic mutations in cytotoxic T cells in rheumatoid arthritis. Regarding the study as a whole: Among rheumatoid arthritis patients and age-matched healthy controls, CD8+ T-cell clonality was not significantly different. Age-dependent increases in CD8+ clonality occurred in rheumatoid arthritis patients but not in healthy controls. Of 50 to 75 patients, under 10 had a largest CD8+ clone that exceeded 20% of CD8+ cells.

Clones were read by immunoSEQ multiplex PCR, and TCRdb kept only the in-frame ones, dropping some. The sample has 15,000 to 20,000 clones, more than 65% seen once. Source material: CD8+ T cells sorted from blood. This chain joins TRBV27 and TRBJ2-3; no reliable D call. This receptor was obtained from a woman aged 50 to 60 in good health. The CDR3 DNA follows: TGTGCCAGCACCTACCGTAGCACAGATACGCAGTATTTT. It yields the protein CASTYRSTDTQYF.